The T cell receptor beta chain under discussion was sequenced for a study of T-cell reconstitution after alpha-beta-depleted transplantation in children. General study results and limits: Some patients' high day-60 TCRbeta diversity was traced to surviving recipient T cells and thymic progenitors. A year had passed since transplant, and T-cell counts and diversity by then came mostly from newly produced T cells. The study reportedly traced alpha-beta T cells about two months after transplant to several hundred expanded graft clones.

About this clonotype: Its matching antigen is unknown.

A TCRbeta library incorporating unique molecular identifiers was prepared. One entry per CDR3 protein, called by TCRdb with MiXCR from the PCR reads. The table has hundreds of thousands of distinct CDR3 sequences, roughly 17% seen once. The CDR3 consists of 16 residues. V shed 0 bases and J 2 bases; nucleotides not matched to a gene: 6. Germline V gives CDR1 SGDLS, CDR2 YYNGEE. The sample in question was PBMCs, mostly from graft donor cells, obtained 360 days after TCRalphabeta/CD19-depleted stem cell transplant. The sequence was obtained from a male patient aged 2-10 years who had a stem cell transplant for acute lymphoblastic leukemia, so the T cells may come from the graft donor. V usage is TRBV9 and J usage is TRBJ1-1; TRBD1 matches 8 bases. This CDR3 is CASSVAGTGPNTEAFF. The CDR3 coding sequence is TGTGCCAGCAGCGTAGCCGGGACAGGACCTAACACTGAAGCTTTCTTT.